Included here is one TCR beta chain sequence, with context. Its target is not known. The PCR made use of 60 Vbeta and 13 Jbeta primers. Generated by immunoSEQ multiplex PCR, the TCRdb table keeps only in-frame clones and is missing some. The data contain approximately 150,000 clones, about 70% of them seen just once; the ten biggest clones take up approximately 4.5%. The CDR3 has 13 residues. From germline, CDR1 is GTSNPN and CDR2 SVGIG (reference sequence). Losses at the gene ends were 7 bases for V and 1 base for J; bases not matched to a gene: 5. This sample was taken from a study of cytomegalovirus exposure and HLA in healthy donors. Background on the study: Earlier, 150 million to 200 million T cells were analyzed, and 90 million to 120 million unique TCR beta sequences were found among them. Study-level results: A later analysis associated 16,000 or so TCR beta sequences with HLA alleles at a 0.05 false discovery rate. The study designated around 150 TCR beta chains cytomegalovirus-associated.

This chain joins TRBV30 and TRBJ1-1, with TRBD1 matching over 8 bases. The receptor was derived from a woman under 30 in good health and CMV-seropositive. Input material: PBMCs. CDR3 nucleotide sequence: TGTGCCTTAACCGGGACAGGGAACACTGAAGCTTTCTTT. Protein sequence: CALTGTGNTEAFF.